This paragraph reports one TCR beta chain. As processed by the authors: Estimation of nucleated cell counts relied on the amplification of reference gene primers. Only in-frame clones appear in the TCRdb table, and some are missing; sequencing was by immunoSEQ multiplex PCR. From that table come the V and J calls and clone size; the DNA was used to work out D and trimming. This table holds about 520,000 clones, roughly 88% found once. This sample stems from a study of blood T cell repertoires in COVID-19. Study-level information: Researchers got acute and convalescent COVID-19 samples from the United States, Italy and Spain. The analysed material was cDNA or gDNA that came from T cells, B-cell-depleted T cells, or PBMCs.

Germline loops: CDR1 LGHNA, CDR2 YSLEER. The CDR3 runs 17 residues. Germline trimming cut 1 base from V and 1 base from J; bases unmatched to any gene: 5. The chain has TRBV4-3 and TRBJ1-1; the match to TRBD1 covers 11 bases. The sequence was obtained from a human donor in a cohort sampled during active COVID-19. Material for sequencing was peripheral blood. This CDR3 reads CASSQGGQGASNTEAFF. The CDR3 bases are TGCGCCAGCAGCCAAGGAGGACAGGGGGCCTCGAACACTGAAGCTTTCTTT.